Listed below are T cell receptor beta chains from one sample, sequenced in a study of blood T cell repertoires in COVID-19. The protocol was immunoSEQ multiplex PCR, while the TCRdb copy is restricted to in-frame clones and leaves out a portion. The sample holds under 300,000 clones, 75% to 90% seen once. Sequencing was done on a sample of PBMCs or T cells enriched from blood (not recorded which). Receptors originate from a woman aged 40-49 years who had recovered from COVID-19. The CDR3 runs from the conserved cysteine through the conserved F or W. The D gene is left open where the match is weak. Expanded clones get a size class; other rows say once, few or many, or leave the size out.

V	J	size	D	DNA	CDR3
TRBV9	TRBJ1-6	-	-	TGTGCCAGCAGCGTAGACAGCTCGAACTATAATTCACCCCTCCACTTT	CASSVDSSNYNSPLHF
TRBV29-1	TRBJ1-2	-	-	TGCAGCGCCGGGAGAACCGGGAATGGCTACACCTTC	CSAGRTGNGYTF
TRBV27	TRBJ2-1	few	-	TGTGCCAGCAGTTTAGATCCTAGCTCCTACAATGAGCAGTTCTTC	CASSLDPSSYNEQFF
TRBV27	TRBJ2-2	-	TRBD2	TGTGCCAGCAGTTTAGACGGGGGGGCCGGCACCGGGGAGCTGTTTTTT	CASSLDGGAGTGELFF
TRBV5-1	TRBJ1-1	-	-	TGCGCCAGCAGCTTGGCTTTAGGGGGTTGGGACACTGAAGCTTTCTTT	CASSLALGGWDTEAFF
TRBV27	TRBJ2-5	-	-	TGTGCCAGCAGTCCGGTCCCGGGACTCCTAGCGACCCAGTACTTC	CASSPVPGLLATQYF
TRBV7-2	TRBJ2-2	-	TRBD1	TGTGCCAGCAGCTCCGGGACAGGGGTTAACACCGGGGAGCTGTTTTTT	CASSSGTGVNTGELFF
TRBV30	TRBJ2-6	-	TRBD1	TGTGCCTGGGCAACAGGGGTCTCTGGGGCCAACGTCCTGACTTTC	CAWATGVSGANVLTF
TRBV7-9	TRBJ1-1	once	TRBD1	TGTGCCAGCAGCCCGGACAGGGGATCCACTGAAGCTTTCTTT	CASSPDRGSTEAFF
TRBV3-1/TRBV3-2	TRBJ2-7	-	TRBD1	TGTGCCAGCAGCGGGACAGCTCCCGTCGAGCAGTACTTC	CASSGTAPVEQYF
TRBV18	TRBJ1-1	-	-	TGTGCCAGCTCACGACAGGAGAACACTGAAGCTTTCTTT	CASSRQENTEAFF
TRBV9	TRBJ1-6	few	TRBD1	TGTGCCAGCAGCGTGGGGACAGGCTCCTATAATTCACCCCTCCACTTT	CASSVGTGSYNSPLHF
TRBV5-1	TRBJ1-1	once	TRBD1	TGCGCCAGCAGCACCGCAGACAGGGGGCAAGCTTTCTTT	CASSTADRGQAFF
TRBV6-5	TRBJ2-2	-	TRBD1	TGTGCCAGCAGTCCGGACAGGGCTCACACCGGGGAGCTGTTTTTT	CASSPDRAHTGELFF
TRBV6-5	TRBJ1-2	-	TRBD1	TGTGCCAGCAGTTGGGGACAGATTCCCTTATTAGATGGCTACACCTTC	CASSWGQIPLLDGYTF
TRBV7-3	TRBJ2-3	-	TRBD2	TGTGCCAGCAGTAAAGCCAAGCGGGGGTTGCAGTATTTT	CASSKAKRGLQYF
TRBV5-1	TRBJ2-5	once	TRBD1	TGCGCCAGCAGCCTGGCCGGGACAGGGGAAGGAGAGACCCAGTACTTC	CASSLAGTGEGETQYF
TRBV11-2	TRBJ2-3	once	TRBD2	TGTGCCAGCAGCTTACAGGCGGGAGTGGTAGATACGCAGTATTTT	CASSLQAGVVDTQYF
TRBV18	TRBJ2-7	-	TRBD2	TGTGCCAGCTCACCAAGTTCGTCTAGCGGCACCTACGAGCAGTACTTC	CASSPSSSSGTYEQYF
TRBV19	TRBJ1-5	-	TRBD1	TGTGCCAGTAGTTATACAGGGGTAAGCAATCAGCCCCAGCATTTT	CASSYTGVSNQPQHF
TRBV10-1	TRBJ2-1	-	-	TGCGCCAGCAGTGAGAGCAGGGCGAGGGAGCAGTTCTTC	CASSESRAREQFF
TRBV19	TRBJ2-7	-	-	TGTGCCAGTACTGAAAGTCTATTGAAGACTAGGGTTGAGCATTACTTC	CASTESLLKTRVEHYF
TRBV7-9	TRBJ2-1	-	TRBD2	TGTGCCAGCAGAACCGGGAGGGTGAATGAGCAGTTCTTC	CASRTGRVNEQFF
TRBV10-3	TRBJ1-2	-	-	TGTGCCATCAGTGAGGCTCAGGGCATTACTAACTATGGCTACACCTTC	CAISEAQGITNYGYTF
TRBV5-4	TRBJ1-2	-	-	TGTGCCAGCAGCTTGGAGGGACTAGGTAATGGCTACACCTTC	CASSLEGLGNGYTF
TRBV11-2	TRBJ1-4	-	-	TGTGCCAGCAGCTTACGGAGGGGAACTAATGAAAAACTGTTTTTT	CASSLRRGTNEKLFF
TRBV7-9	TRBJ1-2	-	-	TGTGCCAGCAGAGCGAATGCGGGGTCTGGCTATGGCTACACCTTC	CASRANAGSGYGYTF
TRBV18	TRBJ1-1	-	-	TGTGCCAGCTCACCGCTGAATCTGGCACGGAACACTGAAGCTTTCTTT	CASSPLNLARNTEAFF
TRBV7-8	TRBJ2-5	-	TRBD1	TGTGCCAGCAGCTCACAGCCCGGACAGGGAAGGGTAGAGACCCAGTACTTC	CASSSQPGQGRVETQYF
TRBV6-6	TRBJ2-2	-	-	TGTGCCACCCGGGACTCCGCGAACACCGGGGAGCTGTTTTTT	CATRDSANTGELFF
TRBV12-5	TRBJ2-7	once	TRBD1	TGTGCTAGTGGTTATCGGGACAGGGCCTACGAGCAGTACTTC	CASGYRDRAYEQYF
TRBV2	TRBJ1-4	-	-	TGTGCCAGCAGTGACCAGCGGGGAACTAATGAAAAACTGTTTTTT	CASSDQRGTNEKLFF
TRBV7-9	TRBJ1-1	once	TRBD1	TGTGCCAGCAGACCCGACAGGGGGTACAGTAGCACTGAAGCTTTCTTT	CASRPDRGYSSTEAFF
TRBV5-1	TRBJ2-3	-	-	TGCGCCAGCAGCTTGGTGGCTGGCACAGATACGCAGTATTTT	CASSLVAGTDTQYF
TRBV6-5	TRBJ2-5	-	TRBD1	TGTGCCAGCAGCAACGGACAGGGGGGTATGGAGACCCAGTACTTC	CASSNGQGGMETQYF
TRBV7-2	TRBJ2-7	-	TRBD2	TGTGCCAGCAGCGGATCTCTAGCGGGGGGTTCCGAGCAGTACTTC	CASSGSLAGGSEQYF
TRBV19	TRBJ1-4	once	TRBD1	TGTGCCAGCCGGACTCGACAGGGGAGCGAAAAACTGTTTTTT	CASRTRQGSEKLFF
TRBV18	TRBJ1-2	-	-	TGTGCCAGCTCACCATTTATGCTAACACCGGGTGACTATGGCTACACCTTC	CASSPFMLTPGDYGYTF
TRBV5-1	TRBJ2-7	few	-	TGCGCCAGCAGCATTAACTCCTACGAGCAGTACTTC	CASSINSYEQYF
TRBV6-1	TRBJ2-1	-	TRBD2	TGTGCCAGCAGTGAAGGGGGGACTAGTCCTTGGAATGAGCAGTTCTTC	CASSEGGTSPWNEQFF
TRBV6-5	TRBJ1-1	-	-	TGTGCCAGCACCAAAGGTAGGGGGAACACTGAAGCTTTCTTT	CASTKGRGNTEAFF
TRBV9	TRBJ2-3	-	TRBD2	TGTGCCAGCAGCGCCTCACTAGCGAAGATCGCAGATACGCAGTATTTT	CASSASLAKIADTQYF
TRBV24-1	TRBJ2-1	few	-	TGTGCCATCCAGGGGAGGGCCTCCTACAATGAGCAGTTCTTC	CAIQGRASYNEQFF
TRBV18	TRBJ2-3	-	TRBD1	TGTGCCAGCTCCCAGGACAGGGGTCCAGATACGCAGTATTTT	CASSQDRGPDTQYF
TRBV18	TRBJ2-1	once	TRBD2	TGTGCCAGCTCACCAGAGGGCGGGGGGGCTTACAATGAGCAGTTCTTC	CASSPEGGGAYNEQFF
TRBV2	TRBJ2-3	-	-	TGTGCCAGCAACCCGACAGGTCGAACAGATACGCAGTATTTT	CASNPTGRTDTQYF
TRBV3-1/TRBV3-2	TRBJ2-2	-	-	TGTGCCAGCAGCCCGCGACAGGAGAACACCGGGGAGCTGTTTTTT	CASSPRQENTGELFF
TRBV2	TRBJ2-7	-	-	TGTGCCAGCAGTGACGGGTACTCCTACGAGCAGTACTTC	CASSDGYSYEQYF
TRBV4-2	TRBJ1-5	-	-	TGTGCCAGCAGCCAAGAAAACAGGGTGGGTCAGCCCCAGCATTTT	CASSQENRVGQPQHF